The T cell receptor (beta chain) under discussion was sequenced for a study of cytomegalovirus exposure and HLA in healthy donors. Study-wide context: The roughly 110 validation repertoires were produced on the same platform as the 700 or so repertoires of the first cohort. This was reported in a later analysis.

Overall study findings and caveats: Overall, approximately 150 TCR beta chains were annotated as cytomegalovirus-associated. Most TCR sequences were seen very rarely across donors, but some public TCRs occurred in many. Among the CMV-associated chains, three were confirmed in vitro as specific for CMV antigens.

The CDR3 covers 12 residues. Per the germline V gene, CDR1 is SNHLY and CDR2 is FYNNEI. Trimming cost V 6 bases and J 5 bases, with 10 bases left between them. Regarding this clone: Its antigen is not known.

This table comes from immunoSEQ multiplex PCR, and its TCRdb copy is limited to in-frame clones, with some not included. The data show about 280,000 clones, 85% to 90% seen once. This rearrangement joins TRBV2 to TRBJ1-1; maybe TRBD1 (5 bases). This clonotype was sampled from a woman aged 18 to 35 in good health and CMV-seronegative. What was sequenced was PBMCs. This chain's CDR3 is CASRAGLTEAFF. The CDR3 nucleotides read TGTGCCAGCAGGGCAGGGCTGACTGAAGCTTTCTTT.